This T cell receptor beta chain emerged from a study of T cells in Graves' hyperthyroidism and ophthalmopathy. It was RNA transcripts that yielded the amplified TCR beta CDR3 regions. An initial round of RT-PCR targeting the TCR CDR3 relied on the HTBI primer set. TCRdb reprocessed the multiplex PCR reads via MiXCR and lists one record per CDR3 protein. The sample records 250,000 to 300,000 distinct CDR3 sequences, around 15% being singletons. Patients aged 18 to 65 had newly diagnosed hyperthyroidism of under 2 months' duration. Ten or more counts support this clonotype. Antigen: not known. Study observations and caveats: The model made its ophthalmopathy prediction, and onset followed a median around 6.5 months later.

CDR3 length: 16 amino acids. Trimming took 3 bases from V and 3 from J, leaving 17 bases between them. Germline CDR1 MDHEN, CDR2 SYDVKM. The sample taken for sequencing was blood. The TCR comes from a woman in her forties or fifties with Graves' hyperthyroidism that later progressed to Graves' ophthalmopathy. The genes are TRBV28 and TRBJ1-1; maybe TRBD1 (5 bases). CDR3 in amino acids: CASSLAGGMGDTEAFF. The CDR3 DNA sequence: TGTGCCAGCAGTTTGGCAGGTGGGATGGGGGACACTGAAGCTTTCTTT.